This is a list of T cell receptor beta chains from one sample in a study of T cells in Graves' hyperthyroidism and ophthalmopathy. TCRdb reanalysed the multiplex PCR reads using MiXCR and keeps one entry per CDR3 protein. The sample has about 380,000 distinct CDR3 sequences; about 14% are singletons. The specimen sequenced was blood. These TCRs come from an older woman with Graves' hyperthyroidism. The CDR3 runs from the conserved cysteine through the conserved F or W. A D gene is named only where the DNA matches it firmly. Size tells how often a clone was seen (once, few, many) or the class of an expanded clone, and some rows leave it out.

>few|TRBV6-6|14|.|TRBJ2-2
TGTGCCAGCAGTTACGGGGGAGAAGCCGGGGAGCTGTTTTTT
CASSYGGEAGELFF
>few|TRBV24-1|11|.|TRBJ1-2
TGTGCCACCAGTGATTCGAGGGGGTGGACCTTC
CATSDSRGWTF
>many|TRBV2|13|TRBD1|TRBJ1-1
TGTGCCAGAAGGGCTGACAGGGGCGCTGAAGCTTTCTTT
CARRADRGAEAFF
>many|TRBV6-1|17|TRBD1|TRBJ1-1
TGTGCCAGCAGTCGATTAGGGACAGGGGGCCAGAACACTGAAGCTTTCTTT
CASSRLGTGGQNTEAFF
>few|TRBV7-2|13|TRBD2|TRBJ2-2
TGTGCCAGCATGGCGGGAGTTACCGGGGAGCTGTTTTTT
CASMAGVTGELFF
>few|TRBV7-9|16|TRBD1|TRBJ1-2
TGTGCCAGCAGCCCAGGGGCGGGACAGCAGCTCTATGGCTACACCTTC
CASSPGAGQQLYGYTF
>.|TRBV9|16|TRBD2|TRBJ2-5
TGTGCCAGCAGCGTGTTTGGGACTAGCGGACAAGAGACCCAGTACTTC
CASSVFGTSGQETQYF
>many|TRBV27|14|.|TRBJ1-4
TGTGCCAGCAGGCCGGGAGGGTTGGGGGAAAAACTGTTTTTT
CASRPGGLGEKLFF
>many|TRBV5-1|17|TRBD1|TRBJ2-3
TGCGCCAGCAGCCTTGCGTACACAGGGGGCGGGAAAGATACGCAGTATTTT
CASSLAYTGGGKDTQYF
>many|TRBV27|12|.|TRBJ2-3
TGTGCCAGCAGTTTTATAGCAGATACGCAGTATTTT
CASSFIADTQYF
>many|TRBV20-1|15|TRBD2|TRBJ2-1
TGCAGTGCTAGCTCAGTTAGCGGGGCTAGCGATGAGCAGTTCTTC
CSASSVSGASDEQFF
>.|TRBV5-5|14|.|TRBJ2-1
TGTGCCAGCAGCTTCCTCCCGAGGGGCGTTGAGCAGTTCTTC
CASSFLPRGVEQFF
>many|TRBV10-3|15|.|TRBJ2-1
TGTGCCATCAGTGCGGAGGATTCTAATCATAATGAGCAGTTCTTC
CAISAEDSNHNEQFF
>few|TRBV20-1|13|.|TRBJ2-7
TGCAGTGCTAGTTCGGACAGCCCATACGAGCAGTACTTC
CSASSDSPYEQYF
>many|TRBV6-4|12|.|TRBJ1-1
TGTGCCAGCAGTGACGTGCTTGGGGAAGCTTTCTTT
CASSDVLGEAFF
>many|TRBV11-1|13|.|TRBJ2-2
TGTGCCAGCAGCCACCAGAACACCGGGGAGCTGTTTTTT
CASSHQNTGELFF
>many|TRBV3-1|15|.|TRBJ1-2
TGTGCCAGCAGCCTTCGCGGGGGGGACGGGGATGGCTACACCTTC
CASSLRGGDGDGYTF
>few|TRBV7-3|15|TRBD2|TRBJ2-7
TGTGCCAGCAGCTTAGGTCCTAGCGGGGTTTACGAGCAGTACTTC
CASSLGPSGVYEQYF
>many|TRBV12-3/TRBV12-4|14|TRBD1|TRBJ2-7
TGTGCCAGCAGTATGGGACAGAGCGTAAGAGAGCAGTACTTC
CASSMGQSVREQYF
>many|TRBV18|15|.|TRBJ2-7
TGTGCCAGCTCACCATCCGCAGGGTCCACCTACGAGCAGTACTTC
CASSPSAGSTYEQYF
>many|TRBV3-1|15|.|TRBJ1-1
TGTGCCAGCAGCCCCCATGGAATTATGAACACTGAAGCTTTCTTT
CASSPHGIMNTEAFF
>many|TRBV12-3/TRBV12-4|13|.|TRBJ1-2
TGTGCCAGCAGGCGCGGGGGGATCTATGGCTACACCTTC
CASRRGGIYGYTF
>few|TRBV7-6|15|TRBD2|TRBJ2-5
TGTACCAGCAGCCGTAGCGGGGTGCTTCAAGAGACCCAGTACTTC
CTSSRSGVLQETQYF
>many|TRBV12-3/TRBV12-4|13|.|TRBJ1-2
TGTGCCAGCAGCCACGGGACACTCTCCGGCGTCACCTTC
CASSHGTLSGVTF
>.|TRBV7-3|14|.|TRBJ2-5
TGTGCCAGCAGCGCCAGGGGAGGGGTAGAGACCCAGTACTTC
CASSARGGVETQYF
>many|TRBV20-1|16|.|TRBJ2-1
TGCAGTGCTAGTTTCGTGACTACTTTCCTCTACAATGAGCAGTTCTTC
CSASFVTTFLYNEQFF
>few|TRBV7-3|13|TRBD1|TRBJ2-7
TGTGCCAGCAGCTCGACAGGGTCCCACGAGCAGTACTTC
CASSSTGSHEQYF
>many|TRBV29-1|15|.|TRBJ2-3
TGCAGCGTTGAGAGGTCCGAAATTAGCACAGATACGCAGTATTTT
CSVERSEISTDTQYF
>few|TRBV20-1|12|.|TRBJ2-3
TGCAGTGCCCAAAGACGGATAGATACGCAGTATTTT
CSAQRRIDTQYF
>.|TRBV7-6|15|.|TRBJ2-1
TGTGCCAGCAGCCGAAGGGGAGGCTCCTACAATGAGCAGTTCTTC
CASSRRGGSYNEQFF
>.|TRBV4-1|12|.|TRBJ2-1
TGCGCCAGCAGCCAAGATTACAGGAGTCAGTTCTTC
CASSQDYRSQFF
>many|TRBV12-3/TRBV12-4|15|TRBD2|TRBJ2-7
TGTGCCAGCAGGTCGGGACTAGCGGCCTTTGTCGAGCAGTACTTC
CASRSGLAAFVEQYF
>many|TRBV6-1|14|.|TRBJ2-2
TGTGCCAGCAGTCCCCGGGGACGGGCCGGGGAGCTGTTTTTT
CASSPRGRAGELFF
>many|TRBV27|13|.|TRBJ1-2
TGTGCCAGCAGACGACAGGAAAACTATGGCTACACCTTC
CASRRQENYGYTF
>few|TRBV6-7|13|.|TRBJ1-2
TGTGCCAGCAGTTCAACATCGACGGATGGCTACACCTTC
CASSSTSTDGYTF
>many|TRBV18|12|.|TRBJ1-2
TGTGCCAGCTCACCGGGGCCGGGGACGGGAACCTTC
CASSPGPGTGTF
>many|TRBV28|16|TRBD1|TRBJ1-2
TGTGCCAGCAGTACACAGGGGGCACAGGAATTTGAGGGCTACACCTTC
CASSTQGAQEFEGYTF